This T cell receptor beta chain was sequenced in a study of siplizumab effects on memory and regulatory T cells. General study findings and limits: Siplizumab significantly lowered the alloreactive sequences that could be traced to unstimulated CD4+ memory cells. Naive T cells apparently outstripped memory cells in diversity and seemed major alloresponse contributors.

The CDR3 covers 14 residues. Trimming pared 6 bases from V and 4 bases from J, leaving 15 bases between. Germline V lookup: CDR1 LNHDA, CDR2 SQIVND (reference sequence). Per sample, roughly 94,000 TCR templates underwent assay. Method: immunoSEQ multiplex PCR; TCRdb's copy keeps in-frame clones and lacks some. This sample has about 120,000 clones; roughly 95% occur once, and the top ten carry roughly 0.15%. On this clone: The antigen is undetermined.

The chain joins TRBV19 to TRBJ1-1; D not resolved. Source material: non-Treg CD4+ T cells sorted from blood. The origin of this receptor is a human donor in good health. CDR3 in DNA: TGTGCCAGTAGGGAAGTAAGGGTGAGCACTGAAGCTTTCTTT. This codes for CASREVRVSTEAFF.